This T cell receptor beta chain was identified during a study of T cells in Graves' hyperthyroidism and ophthalmopathy. The source material, RNA transcripts, was used to amplify TCR beta CDR3 regions. The study used the HTBI primer set for a first-round RT-PCR of the TCR CDR3. MiXCR was run by TCRdb on the multiplex PCR reads, yielding one entry per CDR3 protein. The sample consists of a few hundred thousand distinct CDR3 sequences, under 15% of them appearing once. The germline V gene encodes CDR1 LGHNA and CDR2 YNFKEQ. Trimming took 1 base from V and 3 from J; bases not matched to a gene: 9. This CDR3 contains 18 residues.

J is TRBJ2-2 and V is TRBV4-2, with TRBD1 matching over 9 bases. This TCR was sampled from a woman aged 25 to 39 with Graves' hyperthyroidism. The sample comprised blood. The CDR3 DNA sequence: TGTGCCAGCAGCCAAGTGGGTACTACAGGGGGCGACACCGGGGAGCTGTTTTTT. The encoded protein is CASSQVGTTGGDTGELFF.